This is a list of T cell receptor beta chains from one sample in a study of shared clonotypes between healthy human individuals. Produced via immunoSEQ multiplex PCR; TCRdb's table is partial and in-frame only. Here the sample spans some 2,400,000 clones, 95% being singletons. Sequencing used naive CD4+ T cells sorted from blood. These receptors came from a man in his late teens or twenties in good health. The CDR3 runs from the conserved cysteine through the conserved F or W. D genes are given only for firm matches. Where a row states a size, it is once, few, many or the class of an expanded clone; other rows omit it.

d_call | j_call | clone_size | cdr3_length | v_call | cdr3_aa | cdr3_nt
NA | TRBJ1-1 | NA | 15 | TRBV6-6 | CASRKGWGKDTEAFF | TGTGCCAGCAGAAAGGGGTGGGGAAAGGACACTGAAGCTTTCTTT
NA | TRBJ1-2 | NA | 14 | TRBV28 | CASSPPRGRAGYTF | TGTGCCAGCAGTCCACCCCGGGGCCGTGCTGGCTACACCTTC
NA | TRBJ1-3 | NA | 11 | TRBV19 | CASSSVNTIYF | TGTGCCAGTTCATCGGTAAACACCATATATTTT
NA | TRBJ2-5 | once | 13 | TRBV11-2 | CASRQGKGETQYF | TGTGCCAGCAGACAGGGAAAGGGAGAGACCCAGTACTTC
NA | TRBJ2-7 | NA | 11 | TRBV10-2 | CASSVGAEQYF | TGCGCCAGCAGTGTGGGAGCGGAGCAGTACTTC
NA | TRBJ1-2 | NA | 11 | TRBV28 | CASNFTRVGGF | TGTGCCAGCAATTTTACCAGGGTTGGAGGCTTC
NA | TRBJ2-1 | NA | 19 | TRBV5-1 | CASSPLGSAGFSSYNEQFF | TGCGCCAGCAGCCCGCTCGGATCAGCGGGTTTTAGCTCCTACAATGAGCAGTTCTTC
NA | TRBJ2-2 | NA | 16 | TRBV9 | CASSSQAGKKAGELFF | TGTGCCAGCAGCTCCCAGGCGGGGAAAAAGGCCGGGGAGCTGTTTTTT
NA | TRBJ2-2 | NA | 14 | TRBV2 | CASILDRNTGELFF | TGTGCCAGCATCCTCGACAGGAACACCGGGGAGCTGTTTTTT
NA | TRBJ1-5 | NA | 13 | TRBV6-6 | CASTLGSNQPQHF | TGTGCCAGCACCCTGGGTAGCAATCAGCCCCAGCATTTT
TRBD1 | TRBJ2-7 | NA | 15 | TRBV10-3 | CAISTPGQGSYEQYF | TGTGCCATCAGTACTCCGGGACAGGGCTCCTACGAGCAGTACTTC
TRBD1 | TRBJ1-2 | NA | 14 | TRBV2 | CASRDRESSYGYTF | TGTGCCAGCAGGGACAGGGAGTCGTCCTATGGCTACACCTTC
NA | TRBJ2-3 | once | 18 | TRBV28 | CASSFTSVGGGGTDTQYF | TGTGCCAGCAGTTTTACTAGTGTTGGCGGGGGCGGCACAGATACGCAGTATTTT
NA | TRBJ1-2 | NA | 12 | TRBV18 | CASSNTKDGYTF | TGTGCCAGCTCCAACACAAAGGATGGCTACACCTTC
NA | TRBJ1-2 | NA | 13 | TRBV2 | CASSELARNGYTF | TGTGCCAGCAGTGAACTCGCCAGGAATGGCTACACCTTC
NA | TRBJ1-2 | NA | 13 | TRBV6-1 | CASSEAGVDGYTF | TGTGCCAGCAGTGAAGCAGGGGTGGATGGCTACACCTTC
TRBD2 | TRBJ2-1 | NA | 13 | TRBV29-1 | CSVRGRLWDEQFF | TGCAGCGTTCGCGGGAGGTTGTGGGATGAGCAGTTCTTC
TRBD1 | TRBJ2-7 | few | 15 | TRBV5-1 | CASSLAGTGVYEQYF | TGCGCCAGCAGCTTGGCCGGGACAGGGGTCTACGAGCAGTACTTC
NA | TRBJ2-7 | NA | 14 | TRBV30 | CAWNPAQDSYEQYF | TGTGCCTGGAATCCGGCGCAGGACTCCTACGAGCAGTACTTC
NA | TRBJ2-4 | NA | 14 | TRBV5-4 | CASSLAGSKNIQYF | TGTGCCAGCAGCTTGGCAGGATCCAAAAACATTCAGTACTTC
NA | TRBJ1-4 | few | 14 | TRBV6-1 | CASSDFGERGSLFF | TGTGCCAGCAGTGATTTCGGGGAGAGAGGGAGTCTGTTTTTT
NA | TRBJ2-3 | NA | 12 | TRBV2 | CASSSLGDTQYF | TGTGCCAGCAGCTCACTAGGAGATACGCAGTATTTT
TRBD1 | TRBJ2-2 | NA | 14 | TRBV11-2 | CASSLTGVTGELFF | TGTGCCAGCAGCTTGACAGGGGTCACCGGGGAGCTGTTTTTT
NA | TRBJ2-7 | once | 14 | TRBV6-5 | CASSPPGATYEQYF | TGTGCCAGCAGTCCCCCCGGAGCAACCTACGAGCAGTACTTC
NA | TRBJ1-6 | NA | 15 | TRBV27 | CASRDRPTYNSPLHF | TGTGCCAGCAGAGACAGACCTACGTATAATTCACCCCTCCACTTT
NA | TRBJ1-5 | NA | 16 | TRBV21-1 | CASSTGQSNSNQPQHF | TGTGCCAGCAGCACAGGACAGTCGAATAGCAATCAGCCCCAGCATTTT
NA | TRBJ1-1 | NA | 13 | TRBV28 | CASSTGGGPEAFF | TGTGCCAGCAGTACTGGAGGTGGACCAGAAGCTTTCTTT
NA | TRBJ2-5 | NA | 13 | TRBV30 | CAWSVRWSETQYF | TGTGCCTGGAGTGTACGCTGGTCAGAGACCCAGTACTTC
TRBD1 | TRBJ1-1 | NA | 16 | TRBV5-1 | CASSLDQGAPATEAFF | TGCGCCAGCAGCTTGGACCAGGGGGCGCCGGCCACTGAAGCTTTCTTT
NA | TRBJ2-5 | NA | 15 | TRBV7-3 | CASSLNSGGQETQYF | TGTGCCAGCAGCTTAAACAGCGGAGGTCAAGAGACCCAGTACTTC